This entry lists 28 T cell receptor beta chains sequenced from one sample in a study of blood T cell repertoires in COVID-19. Some clones are missing from TCRdb's copy, which holds only in-frame ones; the method was immunoSEQ multiplex PCR. This table has more than 450,000 clones, roughly 87% appearing once. The specimen was PBMCs or T cells enriched from blood (not recorded which). These receptors came from a woman younger than 30 who had recovered from COVID-19.

The CDR3, as DNA: TGTGCCAGTAGTGCGGCGACAGGGTTCATTTATAATTCACCCCTCCACTTT. Encoded protein: CASSAATGFIYNSPLHF. The V call is TRBV19, the J call TRBJ1-6; TRBD1 matches 7 bases. The CDR3 is made up of 17 amino acids. Germline loops: CDR1 LNHDA, CDR2 SQIVND (reference sequence). Trimming at V came to 5 bases and at J to 4 bases, leaving 11 bases not matched to a gene.

The chain joins TRBV3-1 (or the pseudogene TRBV3-2) to TRBJ1-1; D is perhaps TRBD1 (5 bases). The CDR3 sequence is 16 residues long. Germline CDR1 reads LGHDT; CDR2 reads YNNKEL (reference sequence). V lost 0 bases to trimming and J lost 1 base, with 12 bases between them. The CDR3 nucleotides read TGTGCCAGCAGCCAAGAAGGGGCGGAACCGAACACTGAAGCTTTCTTT. Protein product: CASSQEGAEPNTEAFF.

A note on this clone: One end of the junction varies from germline; a read error may be responsible. J is TRBJ2-2 and V is TRBV18, with no clear D. The CDR3 length is 14 residues. Germline V CDR1 and CDR2: KGHSH, LQKENI. The CDR3: CASSPQQNAGELFF. For the CDR3, the DNA is TGTGCCAGCTCACCACAACAGAACGCCGGGGAGCTGTTTTTT.

The rearrangement joins TRBV30 to TRBJ1-1, with D possibly matching TRBD1 (6 bases). In germline, CDR1 is GTSNPN, CDR2 SVGIG (reference sequence). The CDR3 totals 13 residues. Trimming removed 0 bases at V and 4 bases at J, with 9 bases between. This CDR3 is CAWSVSGATEAFF. The CDR3, as DNA: TGTGCCTGGAGTGTATCAGGGGCCACTGAAGCTTTCTTT.

The CDR3 spells CASTGQSSYNEQFF. The CDR3 DNA reads as TGCGCCAGCACCGGACAGAGCTCCTACAATGAGCAGTTCTTC. The J gene is TRBJ2-1, the V gene TRBV5-1; TRBD1 is a possible D gene (6 bases). The V and J ends lost 6 bases and 0 bases respectively, with 10 bases between them. CDR1 is SGHRS, CDR2 YFSETQ, per germline. CDR3 length: 14 residues. Based on the CDR3 plus reference TRBV5-1 and TRBJ2-1, the full variable domain is KAGVTQTPRYLIKTRGQQVTLSCSPISGHRSVSWYQQTPGQGLQFLFEYFSETQRNKGNFPGRFSGRQFSNSRSEMNVSTLELGDSALYLCASTGQSSYNEQFFGPGTRLTVL.

This clone has just one count. The chain employs TRBV4-1 and TRBJ1-5; TRBD1 is a possible D gene (6 bases). In germline, CDR1 is MGHRA, CDR2 YSYEKL. Trimming stripped 2 bases from V and 4 bases from J, with 18 bases between. This CDR3 is 17 amino acids long. CDR3 nucleotides: TGCGCCAGCAGCCAACCCGTCATAGGGACACGGAATCAGCCCCAGCATTTT. It specifies CASSQPVIGTRNQPQHF.

This clone showed up just a few times. The J gene is TRBJ2-1, the V gene TRBV2; 7 bases agree with TRBD2. V dropped 7 bases and J dropped 4; count of bases not matched to a gene: 4. There are 13 residues in the CDR3. Germline-derived CDR1 and CDR2 are SNHLY and FYNNEI. The CDR3 region is CASMGGIYNEQFF. The CDR3 DNA follows: TGTGCCAGCATGGGAGGGATATACAATGAGCAGTTCTTC.

A few counts support this clone. The V gene is TRBV9, the J gene TRBJ1-2; TRBD1 agrees at 9 bases. Unmatched junction bases numbered 7, after V lost 3 bases and J lost 7 bases. The CDR3 contains 14 residues. Germline lookup yields CDR1 SGDLS and CDR2 YYNGEE. The CDR3 DNA is TGTGCCAGCAGCGACGAGGACAGGGGAGGTGGCTACACCTTC. As protein: CASSDEDRGGGYTF. Full variable domain (remainder filled in from reference TRBV9 and TRBJ1-2): DSGVTQTPKHLITATGQRVTLRCSPRSGDLSVYWYQQSLDQGLQFLIQYYNGEERAKGNILERFSAQQFPDLHSELNLSSLELGDSALYFCASSDEDRGGGYTFGSGTRLTVV.

The CDR3 coding sequence is TGTGCCAGTAGTTACTCTGGAGGGTTGAACACTGAAGCTTTCTTT. It translates to CASSYSGGLNTEAFF. V usage is TRBV19 and J usage is TRBJ1-1, with D unresolved. This CDR3 spans 15 amino acids. Between the trimmed V and J ends, which lost 5 bases and 0 bases, there was a span of 13 bases. Per the germline V gene, CDR1 is LNHDA and CDR2 is SQIVND (reference sequence).

This chain joins TRBV6-6 and TRBJ2-1, with TRBD1 identical over 8 bases. Germline V CDR1 and CDR2: MNHNY, SVGAGI (reference sequence). The CDR3 contains 13 residues. V shed 6 bases, J shed 8 bases, and the junction held 6 bases outside the gene matches. The CDR3 DNA sequence: TGTGCCAGCAGATATCAGGACAGGGATGAGCAGTTCTTC. Protein product: CASRYQDRDEQFF.

This chain joins TRBV6-1 and TRBJ2-7; the D gene is possibly TRBD1 (5 bases). The germline V gene has CDR1 MNHNS and CDR2 SASEGT. Between the trimmed V and J ends, which lost 2 bases and 6 bases, there was a span of 17 bases. This CDR3 is built from 15 residues. CDR3 bases: TGTGCCAGCAGTGAATCTACGGAAGTGCAGGGCGAGCAGTACTTC. Residues: CASSESTEVQGEQYF.

The chain joins TRBV18 to TRBJ2-5, with 9 bases that match TRBD1. The CDR3 contains 15 residues. Germline V gene data show CDR1 as KGHSH and CDR2 as LQKENI. The V gene end was trimmed by 3 bases and the J gene end by 4 bases; junction bases not matched to a gene: 6. Written as DNA, the CDR3 is TGTGCCAGCTCACCGAACAGGGGGCGCGGAGAGACCCAGTACTTC. Protein: CASSPNRGRGETQYF.

The chain recombines TRBV4-2 with TRBJ2-3; TRBD2 agrees at 12 bases. The CDR3 has 18 residues. V lost 1 base, J lost 6 bases, and 11 bases stayed unmatched. In germline, CDR1 is LGHNA, CDR2 YNFKEQ. The CDR3 protein is CASSQVDGSSGGVDTQYF. CDR3 coding DNA: TGTGCCAGCAGCCAAGTCGATGGGTCTAGCGGGGGGGTGGATACGCAGTATTTT.

The rearrangement links TRBV4-1 to TRBJ2-5, with 9 bases fitting TRBD1. The CDR3 length is 16 residues. V was pared by 4 bases and J by 2 bases, with 8 bases of the junction left unmatched. Germline CDR1 reads MGHRA; CDR2 reads YSYEKL. The CDR3 region is CASSRGTGPPQETQYF. The CDR3 DNA reads as TGCGCCAGCAGCCGAGGGACAGGGCCCCCTCAAGAGACCCAGTACTTC.

This chain connects TRBV27 to TRBJ2-5; 8 bases align to TRBD1. V was clipped by 2 bases and J by 5 bases; unmatched bases: 7. The CDR3 runs to 15 residues. Germline V CDR1 and CDR2: MNHEY, SMNVEV (reference sequence). CDR3 in DNA: TGTGCCAGCAGTTTACTGCCAGGGGGCGTCGAGACCCAGTACTTC. It specifies CASSLLPGGVETQYF.

V gene TRBV7-9 combines with J gene TRBJ2-3; 7 bases are shared with TRBD2. There are 14 residues in the CDR3. From germline, CDR1 is SEHNR and CDR2 FQNEAQ (reference sequence). Unmatched junction bases numbered 5, after V lost 4 bases and J lost 4 bases. Here the CDR3 reads CASSSRTSPDTQYF. The CDR3 DNA reads as TGTGCCAGCAGCTCTCGGACTAGTCCAGATACGCAGTATTTT.

The genes are TRBV19 and TRBJ1-5, with 7 bases aligning to TRBD1. Germline V gene data show CDR1 as LNHDA and CDR2 as SQIVND (reference sequence). V lost 9 bases, J lost 7 bases, and 12 bases stayed unmatched. The CDR3 sequence is 14 residues long. The CDR3 nucleotides read TGTGCCAGCGACCTCAGGGGGGCGGGACAGCCCCAGCATTTT. Protein sequence: CASDLRGAGQPQHF.

The V and J genes are TRBV9 and TRBJ1-1, with 8 bases fitting TRBD1. The CDR3 consists of 15 residues. Germline CDR1 reads SGDLS; CDR2 reads YYNGEE. J lost 5 bases, V lost 1 base, and 7 bases had no gene match. In nucleotides, the CDR3 is TGTGCCAGCAGCGTAATGCAGGGGGCGGGAACTGAAGCTTTCTTT. Its protein product is CASSVMQGAGTEAFF.

V usage is TRBV4-2 and J usage is TRBJ2-2, with 8 positions matching TRBD1. The germline V gene encodes CDR1 LGHNA and CDR2 YNFKEQ. The trim removed 3 bases at V and 4 bases at J, leaving 1 base unmatched. CDR3 length: 14 residues. The CDR3: CASSQTGATGELFF. The CDR3 coding sequence is TGTGCCAGCAGCCAGACAGGGGCCACCGGGGAGCTGTTTTTT.

The chain has TRBV2 and TRBJ1-1; D not certain. Between the trimmed V and J ends, which lost 7 bases and 3 bases, there was a span of 15 bases. Germline V lookup: CDR1 SNHLY, CDR2 FYNNEI. The CDR3 runs 14 residues. CDR3 in amino acids: CASTLGVSDTEAFF. Here the CDR3 DNA reads TGTGCCAGCACCCTCGGGGTGTCGGACACTGAAGCTTTCTTT.

The chain combines TRBV12-3 or TRBV12-4 with TRBJ1-5; maybe TRBD1 (5 bases). Trimming took off 11 bases at V and 0 bases at J, with 11 bases between the two ends. The CDR3 contains 13 residues. The CDR3 DNA is TGTGCCTCACAGGACGATAGCAATCAGCCCCAGCATTTT. Translated, it gives CASQDDSNQPQHF.

CDR3 sequence (DNA): TGCGCCAGCAGCCTCTTAGGACAGGGGAGGAATGAGCAGTTCTTC. Translation: CASSLLGQGRNEQFF. The V gene is TRBV5-1, the J gene TRBJ2-1; the match to TRBD1 covers 9 bases. Trimming removed 4 bases from V and 7 bases from J; junction bases left unmatched: 9. The V gene's germline CDR1 is SGHRS and CDR2 YFSETQ. The length of the CDR3 is 15 residues.

The chain combines TRBV28 with TRBJ1-4; 10 positions agree with TRBD1. Per germline, CDR1 MDHEN and CDR2 SYDVKM. V shed 3 bases and J 10 bases; nucleotides not matched to a gene: 8. The CDR3 is 15 residues long. CDR3 sequence reads: CASSFGGTGDRKLFF. In DNA form, the CDR3 reads TGTGCCAGCAGTTTCGGCGGGACAGGGGACCGAAAACTGTTTTTT. The full variable domain, rest sourced from reference TRBV28 and TRBJ1-4, is DVKVTQSSRYLVKRTGEKVFLECVQDMDHENMFWYRQDPGLGLRLIYFSYDVKMKEKGDIPEGYSVSREKKERFSLILESASTNQTSMYLCASSFGGTGDRKLFFGSGTQLSVL.

This clone appeared a few times. This rearrangement joins TRBV5-4 to TRBJ1-1; maybe TRBD1 (6 bases). The V end lost 0 bases, the J end lost 8 bases, and 8 bases lay between the germline ends. CDR3 length equals 12 residues. CDR1 and CDR2 from the germline V gene are SGHNT and YYREEE (reference sequence). This CDR3 reads CASSLGTVEAFF. In DNA form, the CDR3 reads TGTGCCAGCAGCTTGGGGACAGTAGAAGCTTTCTTT.

The V call is TRBV10-3, the J call TRBJ2-4; 7 bases fit TRBD1. The J segment lost 0 bases and the V segment lost 0 bases, leaving 14 bases of the junction unmatched. The CDR3 has 20 residues. Per germline, CDR1 ENHRY and CDR2 SYGVKD. This chain's CDR3 is CAISESKQRQGALAKNIQYF. The CDR3 DNA reads as TGTGCCATCAGTGAGTCAAAACAAAGACAGGGCGCCCTAGCCAAAAACATTCAGTACTTC.

This chain connects TRBV5-6 to TRBJ1-1; D possibly corresponds to TRBD1 (5 bases). CDR3 length equals 14 residues. V was clipped by 2 bases and J by 3 bases, with 11 bases between them. Per the germline V gene, CDR1 is SGHDT and CDR2 is YYEEEE. CDR3 in amino acids: CASSLTVQDTEAFF. CDR3 bases: TGTGCCAGCAGCTTAACAGTACAGGACACTGAAGCTTTCTTT.

This chain joins TRBV2 and TRBJ1-3; maybe TRBD1 (6 bases). Trimming cost V 2 bases and J 2 bases, with 7 bases left between them. The CDR3 runs 14 residues. The germline V gene encodes CDR1 SNHLY and CDR2 FYNNEI. The CDR3: CASSENRAGNTIYF. CDR3 in DNA: TGTGCCAGCAGTGAAAACAGGGCTGGAAACACCATATATTTT.

Comment on this clone: Distinct nucleotide sequences in the sample also encode this CDR3. The chain uses TRBV19 and TRBJ2-7; weak D call: TRBD1 (6 bases). The CDR3 contains 13 residues. Germline V gives CDR1 LNHDA, CDR2 SQIVND (reference sequence). V gave up 6 bases and J gave up 7 bases, with 16 bases separating them. This CDR3 reads CASSIQGLEEQYF. For the CDR3, the DNA is TGTGCCAGTAGCATACAGGGTCTGGAGGAGCAGTACTTC.